This TCR beta chain was captured by sequencing in a study of blood T cells in healthy people across ages. CDR1 is MGHDK and CDR2 is SYGVNS in the germline V gene. The CDR3 runs 13 residues. The V gene lost 9 bases and the J gene lost 1 base, with 12 bases spanning the gap. Study-wide points: Age brought a roughly linear fall in TCR beta diversity measured per million T cells.

On this clonotype itself: Its antigen is undetermined.

It was with a sample-barcoded 5' primer and a J-beta primer mix that a second PCR of about 7 to 12 cycles was run. Tagging of each cDNA molecule was performed by a template-switch adaptor with 12 random nucleotides. TCRdb reprocessed the 5' RACE reads via MiXCR and lists one record per CDR3 protein. The repertoire holds some 1.8 million distinct CDR3 sequences, about 39% seen once, with more than 20% in the top ten. The receptor was derived from a human donor in good health. Sequencing was performed on blood. The V call is TRBV25-1, the J call TRBJ1-1; D not certain. CDR3 nucleotides: TGTGCCAGTCAGAATCAGAGGAACACTGAAGCTTTCTTT. Translation: CASQNQRNTEAFF.